The rows below give T cell receptor beta chains drawn from one sample of a study of cytomegalovirus exposure and HLA in healthy donors. Method: immunoSEQ multiplex PCR; TCRdb's copy keeps in-frame clones and lacks some. Here the sample spans 100,000 to 150,000 clones, more than 70% being singletons. The sample comprised PBMCs. These receptors all stem from a woman aged 55-70 years in good health and CMV-seronegative. The CDR3 runs from the conserved cysteine through the conserved F or W. D genes are given only for firm matches. Size tells how often a clone was seen (once, few, many) or the class of an expanded clone, and some rows leave it out.

D gene	clone size	V gene	J gene	CDR3 protein	CDR3 DNA
TRBD1	-	TRBV7-9	TRBJ2-2	CASSFGAGGTSGELFF	TGTGCCAGCAGCTTTGGGGCAGGGGGCACCTCCGGGGAGCTGTTTTTT
-	-	TRBV30	TRBJ2-2	CAWRLAGELFF	TGTGCCTGGAGATTAGCCGGGGAGCTGTTTTTT
TRBD1	-	TRBV9	TRBJ1-6	CASKGQGIRSPLHF	TGTGCCAGCAAGGGACAGGGGATTCGTTCACCCCTCCACTTT
TRBD2	-	TRBV30	TRBJ2-7	CAWKKLAGSGEQYF	TGTGCCTGGAAGAAATTAGCGGGTTCGGGGGAGCAGTACTTC
TRBD1	-	TRBV5-1	TRBJ2-1	CASSLVQGVKNEQFF	TGCGCCAGCAGCTTGGTGCAGGGGGTGAAGAATGAGCAGTTCTTC
TRBD2	-	TRBV6-1	TRBJ2-7	CASSERVGGARSYEQYF	TGTGCCAGCAGTGAAAGGGTCGGGGGGGCCAGGTCCTACGAGCAGTACTTC
TRBD1	few	TRBV7-2	TRBJ1-2	CASSLVGQGSGYTF	TGTGCCAGCAGCTTAGTGGGACAGGGCTCTGGCTACACCTTC
-	-	TRBV9	TRBJ2-3	CASSAHERLTDTQYF	TGTGCCAGCAGCGCGCACGAACGACTAACAGATACGCAGTATTTT
TRBD2	once	TRBV7-3	TRBJ2-2	CASSSGSGVAGELFF	TGTGCCAGCAGTAGCGGGAGCGGGGTCGCCGGGGAGCTGTTTTTT
-	-	TRBV5-1	TRBJ1-4	CASSSVSDKGYSTNEKPFF	TGCGCCAGCAGCTCGGTGTCCGATAAGGGGTATTCAACTAATGAAAAACCGTTTTTT